A selection of T cell receptor beta chains follows, all from one sample in a study of Ad26.COV2.S vaccination and SARS-CoV-2 variants. The table came from immunoSEQ multiplex PCR; TCRdb's copy has only in-frame clones and leaves some out. The top ten hold 9% to 15% of the sample, which has roughly 450,000 clones, over 75% seen once. This sample comprised peripheral blood, obtained in a trial of Ad26.COV2.S vaccine versus placebo. These receptors were obtained from a person aged 18-60 years who received the Ad26.COV2.S COVID-19 vaccine or a placebo. The CDR3 runs from the conserved cysteine through the conserved F or W. Each record gives: V gene, clone size, J gene, D gene, CDR3 DNA, CDR3 protein. The D gene is left open where the match is weak. Size values are once, few and many counts, or a class for expanded clones, and some rows have none.

TRBV5-5	.	TRBJ2-4	.	TGTGCCAGCAGCCCAGGGAGTGGGTCCAAAAACATTCAGTACTTC	CASSPGSGSKNIQYF
TRBV4-3	.	TRBJ2-1	TRBD2	TGCGCCAGCAGCCAAGTCATACCGGGACTAGCGGGAGCCCCTGAGCAGTTCTTC	CASSQVIPGLAGAPEQFF
TRBV19	.	TRBJ2-5	.	TGTGCCAGTAGTATGTGGGCACAGGAGACCCAGTACTTC	CASSMWAQETQYF
TRBV27	few	TRBJ2-2	.	TGTGCCAGCAGTTTCCAGACCGGGGAGCTGTTTTTT	CASSFQTGELFF
TRBV28	.	TRBJ1-6	.	TGTGCCAGCAGTTTATTCTGGCGGGGTGGTAATTCACCCCTCCACTTT	CASSLFWRGGNSPLHF
TRBV5-5	.	TRBJ2-1	.	TGTGCCAGCAGCGAAGTTGGGGCGTACTACAATGAGCAGTTCTTC	CASSEVGAYYNEQFF
TRBV4-1	once	TRBJ1-5	.	TGCGCCAGCAGCCAGGCACCGGGACCTGCTCAGCCCCAGCATTTT	CASSQAPGPAQPQHF
TRBV5-6	.	TRBJ2-3	.	TGTGCCAGCAGCTCGCCGGGACGCAGCACAGATACGCAGTATTTT	CASSSPGRSTDTQYF
TRBV7-2	.	TRBJ2-1	TRBD2	TGTGCCAGCAGCCGCCCAAACGGACTAGTCGGTGCCGAGGAGCAGTTCTTC	CASSRPNGLVGAEEQFF
TRBV12-2	once	TRBJ1-2	.	TGTGCAAGTCGCTTGAGGGAGTATGGCTACACCTTC	CASRLREYGYTF
TRBV27	.	TRBJ1-6	.	TGTGCCAGCAGTCCGGGTCGAGGGAATTCACCCCTCCACTTT	CASSPGRGNSPLHF
TRBV5-4	.	TRBJ2-1	TRBD2	TGTGCCAGCAGCTTCCCCGGGGGGGTCTACAATGAGCAGTTCTTC	CASSFPGGVYNEQFF
TRBV20-1	.	TRBJ2-7	.	TGCAGTGCTAGTGTCAGTTATAACGAGCAGTACTTC	CSASVSYNEQYF
TRBV5-5	.	TRBJ1-4	.	TGTGCCAGCAGCTTGGGGGACGGGATGAATGAAAAACTGTTTTTT	CASSLGDGMNEKLFF
TRBV3-1/TRBV3-2	.	TRBJ1-3	.	TGTGCCAGCACCACCTATGGGAGCTCTGGAAACACCATATATTTT	CASTTYGSSGNTIYF
TRBV10-3	once	TRBJ1-2	TRBD1	TGTGCCATCAGGGGACAGGGGTCCTATGGCTACACCTTC	CAIRGQGSYGYTF
TRBV24-1	.	TRBJ2-1	.	TGTGCCACCAGTGATTTTAGGGGGTACTCCTACAATGAGCAGTTCTTC	CATSDFRGYSYNEQFF
TRBV6-2/TRBV6-3	.	TRBJ2-2	TRBD2	TGTGCCAGCAGTAACGCAGGGAGGGCGACCGGGGAGCTGTTTTTT	CASSNAGRATGELFF
TRBV13	.	TRBJ2-1	TRBD2	TGTGCCAGCAGCTCAAGGACTAGTCTGTACAATGAGCAGTTCTTC	CASSSRTSLYNEQFF
TRBV11-2	.	TRBJ2-1	TRBD2	TGTGCCAGCAGCTCCCCGGCGGGGGGGGCCCACAATGAGCAGTTCTTC	CASSSPAGGAHNEQFF
TRBV5-4	.	TRBJ2-6	TRBD2	TGTGCCAGCAGCTCACGACTAGCGGGGTACTCTGGGGCCAACGTCCTGACTTTC	CASSSRLAGYSGANVLTF
TRBV27	.	TRBJ1-2	TRBD1	TGTGCCAGCAGTTTAACAAGGACAGGGGTTTATGGCTACACCTTC	CASSLTRTGVYGYTF
TRBV11-2	.	TRBJ2-7	TRBD2	TGTGCCAGCAGCCCCCGGGGGGGGGCTTACGAGCAGTACTTC	CASSPRGGAYEQYF
TRBV3-1/TRBV3-2	once	TRBJ2-2	.	TGTGCCAGCAGCCTCCATCAACGGGGAGCCGGGGAGCTGTTTTTT	CASSLHQRGAGELFF
TRBV30	.	TRBJ1-1	TRBD1	TGTGCCTGGGGACAGGATGACATGGAAGCTTTCTTT	CAWGQDDMEAFF
TRBV10-3	.	TRBJ2-7	TRBD1	TGTGCCATCACTTCAGGGTCAGGACAGGGAGCCTACGAGCAGTACTTC	CAITSGSGQGAYEQYF
TRBV24-1	.	TRBJ2-5	.	TGTGCCACCAGTGACCGGACTATACAAGAGACCCAGTACTTC	CATSDRTIQETQYF
TRBV4-1	.	TRBJ1-1	.	TGCGCCAGCAGACATACAGGGAACACTGAAGCTTTCTTT	CASRHTGNTEAFF
TRBV29-1	.	TRBJ2-2	.	TGCAGCGTTGAAGTGGTGAACACCGGGGAGCTGTTTTTT	CSVEVVNTGELFF
TRBV7-8	once	TRBJ2-3	TRBD2	TGTGCCAGCAGCTTAGCGGGACTACCTCAGCAGTATTTT	CASSLAGLPQQYF
TRBV6-6	.	TRBJ1-4	.	TGTGCCAGCAAACAGGGTAATGAAAAACTGTTTTTT	CASKQGNEKLFF
TRBV11-2	.	TRBJ1-5	.	TGTGCCAGCAGCTTAAGTCTTGGTCAGCCCCAGCATTTT	CASSLSLGQPQHF
TRBV29-1	.	TRBJ2-7	TRBD2	TGCAGCGTTAGACTAGCGGGAGGAACCTACGAGCAGTACTTC	CSVRLAGGTYEQYF
TRBV6-1	.	TRBJ2-3	.	TGTGCCAGCAGTGAAGAGGACGGGAGCGCAGATACGCAGTATTTT	CASSEEDGSADTQYF
TRBV19	.	TRBJ2-6	.	TGTGCCACGAAGAGTACGGCCCTCGGGACTGCGTCTGGGGCCAACGTCCTGACTTTC	CATKSTALGTASGANVLTF
TRBV28	.	TRBJ2-7	TRBD1	TGTGCCAGCATCCAAGGATTACAGGGGGCCGGCGAGCAGTACTTC	CASIQGLQGAGEQYF
TRBV6-5	.	TRBJ1-2	.	TGTGCCAGCAGCAATAGGGGGGGAGACGGGTATGGCTACACCTTC	CASSNRGGDGYGYTF
TRBV21-1	large	TRBJ1-4	.	TGTGCCAGCAGCAAAGCCCGGGACACCTTTGGTGAAAAACTGTTTTTT	CASSKARDTFGEKLFF
TRBV6-2/TRBV6-3	.	TRBJ1-5	TRBD1	TGTGCCAGCAGCCGTGGACAGGGGAGCTATAGCAATCAGCCCCAGCATTTT	CASSRGQGSYSNQPQHF
TRBV7-9	.	TRBJ1-3	.	TGTGCCAGCAGCCAGCAGACCGTCTACTCTGGAAACACCATATATTTT	CASSQQTVYSGNTIYF
TRBV9	once	TRBJ1-1	.	TGTGCCAGCAGCGAATATGGCGGGAAAAACACTGAAGCTTTCTTT	CASSEYGGKNTEAFF
TRBV5-4	.	TRBJ1-3	.	TGTGCCAGCAGCCCCGGGGGGGTCCGCTCTGGAAACACCATATATTTT	CASSPGGVRSGNTIYF
TRBV3-1/TRBV3-2	.	TRBJ1-1	.	TGTGCCAGCAGCCAAGCGCCAGGGGAATTCGCTGAAGCTTTCTTT	CASSQAPGEFAEAFF
TRBV2	.	TRBJ2-7	.	TGTGCCAGCAAAGGACAGTTCAAGGGCTTTTACGAGCAGTACTTC	CASKGQFKGFYEQYF
TRBV24-1	.	TRBJ1-1	TRBD1	TGTGCCAGCACCACAGGGGTTAGTGAAGCTTTCTTT	CASTTGVSEAFF
TRBV29-1	.	TRBJ1-1	TRBD1	TGCAGCGTTGACAACAGGGGTACGAACACTGAAGCTTTCTTT	CSVDNRGTNTEAFF
TRBV19	once	TRBJ1-1	.	TGTGCCAGTAGTATCAGGCCCAGACAGAGCATGAACACTGAAGCTTTCTTT	CASSIRPRQSMNTEAFF
TRBV20-1	.	TRBJ2-5	.	TGCAGTGCTAGTACCGAGATCCAAGAGACCCAGTACTTC	CSASTEIQETQYF
TRBV7-6	.	TRBJ2-1	TRBD2	TGTGCCAGCAGCTTAGTCCTAGCGGGAGTCGAGCAGTTCTTC	CASSLVLAGVEQFF
TRBV19	.	TRBJ2-5	.	TGTGCCAGTAGTATAAGGGTTTCGCATCAAGAGACCCAGTACTTC	CASSIRVSHQETQYF
TRBV28	.	TRBJ2-3	.	TGTGCCAGCAGTTTCTATGAAGGAGACATTACAGATACGCAGTATTTT	CASSFYEGDITDTQYF
TRBV6-2/TRBV6-3	.	TRBJ2-7	.	TGTGCCAGCAGTTATGGCAGGGATTTTTTCTACGAGCAGTACTTC	CASSYGRDFFYEQYF
TRBV28	.	TRBJ2-2	.	TGTGCCAGCAGTTTGAACACCGGGGAGCTGTTTTTT	CASSLNTGELFF
TRBV27	.	TRBJ2-1	.	TGTGCCAGCAGTGGGGACCTTTACAATGAGCAGTTCTTC	CASSGDLYNEQFF
TRBV19	.	TRBJ1-2	.	TGTGCCAGTACCACCTTACAGTATGGCTACACCTTC	CASTTLQYGYTF
TRBV5-1	.	TRBJ2-1	TRBD2	TGCGCCAGCAGCCCCGGACAGGAGGAGACTAGCGGGAGATTCCACAATGAGCAGTTCTTC	CASSPGQEETSGRFHNEQFF